This T cell receptor (beta chain) was documented in a study of somatic mutations in cytotoxic T cells in rheumatoid arthritis. The junction had 0 bases not matched to a gene; V was cut back by 6 bases and J by 4 bases. The CDR3 covers 13 residues. Looked up from germline, CDR1 is SGHDN and CDR2 is FVKESK. With median age about 60 years (range roughly 20-70) and less than 70% female, healthy controls came from blood donor buffy coats. Produced via immunoSEQ multiplex PCR; TCRdb's table is partial and in-frame only. The sample has more than 6,500 clones; roughly 70% are singletons. The material sequenced was CD8+ T cells sorted from blood. The chain joins TRBV14 to TRBJ2-1, with 10 bases matching TRBD2. The receptor comes from a man in his forties in good health. The CDR3 DNA reads as TGTGCCAGCAGGGGACTAGCGTACAATGAGCAGTTCTTC. This encodes CASRGLAYNEQFF. The complete variable domain, with remaining parts taken from reference TRBV14 and TRBJ2-1, reads EAGVTQFPSHSVIEKGQTVTLRCDPISGHDNLYWYRRVMGKEIKFLLHFVKESKQDESGMPNNRFLAERTGGTYSTLKVQPAELEDSGVYFCASRGLAYNEQFFGPGTRLTVL.